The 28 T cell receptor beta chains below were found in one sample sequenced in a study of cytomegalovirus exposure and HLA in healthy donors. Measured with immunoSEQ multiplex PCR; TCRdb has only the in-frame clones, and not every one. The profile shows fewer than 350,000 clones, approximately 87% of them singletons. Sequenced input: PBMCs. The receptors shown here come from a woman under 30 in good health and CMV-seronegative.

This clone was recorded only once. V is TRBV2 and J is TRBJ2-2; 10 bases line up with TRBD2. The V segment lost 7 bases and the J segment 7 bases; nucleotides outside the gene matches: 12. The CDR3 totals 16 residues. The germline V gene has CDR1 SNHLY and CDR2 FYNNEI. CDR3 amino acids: CASIFLAGANNGELFF. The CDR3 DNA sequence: TGTGCCAGCATATTCCTAGCGGGAGCGAATAACGGGGAGCTGTTTTTT.

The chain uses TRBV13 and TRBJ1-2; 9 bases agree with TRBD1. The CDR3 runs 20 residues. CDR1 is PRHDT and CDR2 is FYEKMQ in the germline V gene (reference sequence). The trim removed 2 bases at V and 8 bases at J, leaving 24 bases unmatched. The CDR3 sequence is CASSLLVGRDRANSKGGYTF. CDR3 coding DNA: TGTGCCAGCAGCTTACTTGTGGGGCGGGACAGGGCCAACTCAAAAGGAGGCTACACCTTC.

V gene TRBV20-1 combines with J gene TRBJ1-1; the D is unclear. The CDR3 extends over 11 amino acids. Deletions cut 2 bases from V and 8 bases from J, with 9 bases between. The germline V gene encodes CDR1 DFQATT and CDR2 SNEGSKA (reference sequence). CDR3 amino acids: CSARQSSEAFF. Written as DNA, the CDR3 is TGCAGTGCTAGACAGAGTAGCGAAGCTTTCTTT.

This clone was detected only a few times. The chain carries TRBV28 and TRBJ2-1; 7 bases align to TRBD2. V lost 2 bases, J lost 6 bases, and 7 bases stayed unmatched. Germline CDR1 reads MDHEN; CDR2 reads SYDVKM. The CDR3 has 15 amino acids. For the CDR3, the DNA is TGTGCCAGCAGTTTAGCGGGAGAAGGATTCAATGAGCAGTTCTTC. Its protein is CASSLAGEGFNEQFF.

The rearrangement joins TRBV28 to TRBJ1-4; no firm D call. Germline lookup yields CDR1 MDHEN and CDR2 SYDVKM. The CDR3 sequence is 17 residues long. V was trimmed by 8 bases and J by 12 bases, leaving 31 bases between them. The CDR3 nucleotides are TGTGCCAGCCGCCGATGGGAGGGCGGTCTCAGTTATAGTGAACTGTTTTTT. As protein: CASRRWEGGLSYSELFF.

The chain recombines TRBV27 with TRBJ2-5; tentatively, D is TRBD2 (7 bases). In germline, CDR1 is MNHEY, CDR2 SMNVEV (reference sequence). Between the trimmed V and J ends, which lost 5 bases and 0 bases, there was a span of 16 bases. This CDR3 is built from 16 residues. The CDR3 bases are TGTGCCAGCAGTAGCGGGGAGGGGGGGTACCAAGAGACCCAGTACTTC. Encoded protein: CASSSGEGGYQETQYF.

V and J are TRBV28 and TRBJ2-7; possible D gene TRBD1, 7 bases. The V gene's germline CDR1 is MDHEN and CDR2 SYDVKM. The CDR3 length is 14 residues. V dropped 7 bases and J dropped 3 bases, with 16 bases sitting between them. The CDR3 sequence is CASNPWGDSYEQYF. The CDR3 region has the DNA TGTGCCAGCAATCCTTGGGGGGACAGCTACGAGCAGTACTTC. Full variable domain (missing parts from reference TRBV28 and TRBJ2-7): DVKVTQSSRYLVKRTGEKVFLECVQDMDHENMFWYRQDPGLGLRLIYFSYDVKMKEKGDIPEGYSVSREKKERFSLILESASTNQTSMYLCASNPWGDSYEQYFGPGTRLTVT.

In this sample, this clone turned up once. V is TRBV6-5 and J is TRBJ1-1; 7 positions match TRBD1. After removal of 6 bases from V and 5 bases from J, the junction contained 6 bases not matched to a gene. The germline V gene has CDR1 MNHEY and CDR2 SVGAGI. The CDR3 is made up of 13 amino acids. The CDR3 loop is CASRNRGWTEAFF. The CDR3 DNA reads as TGTGCCAGCAGAAACAGGGGTTGGACTGAAGCTTTCTTT.

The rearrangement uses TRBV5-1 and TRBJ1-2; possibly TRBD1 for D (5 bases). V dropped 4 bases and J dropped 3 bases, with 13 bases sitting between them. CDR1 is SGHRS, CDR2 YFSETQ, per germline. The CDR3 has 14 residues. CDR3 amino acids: CASSPGGEDYGYTF. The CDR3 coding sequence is TGCGCCAGCAGCCCCGGGGGGGAGGACTATGGCTACACCTTC.

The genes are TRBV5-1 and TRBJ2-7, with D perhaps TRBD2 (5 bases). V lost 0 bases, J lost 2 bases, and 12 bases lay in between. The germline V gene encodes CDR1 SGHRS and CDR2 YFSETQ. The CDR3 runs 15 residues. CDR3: CASSLASSQTYEQYF. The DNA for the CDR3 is TGCGCCAGCAGCTTGGCGTCTAGCCAAACCTACGAGCAGTACTTC.

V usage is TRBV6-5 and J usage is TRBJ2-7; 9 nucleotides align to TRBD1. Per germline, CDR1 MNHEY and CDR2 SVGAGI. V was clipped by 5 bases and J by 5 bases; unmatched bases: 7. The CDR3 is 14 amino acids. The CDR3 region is CASSLRTGVHEQYF. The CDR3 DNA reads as TGTGCCAGCAGTCTTAGGACAGGGGTACACGAGCAGTACTTC.

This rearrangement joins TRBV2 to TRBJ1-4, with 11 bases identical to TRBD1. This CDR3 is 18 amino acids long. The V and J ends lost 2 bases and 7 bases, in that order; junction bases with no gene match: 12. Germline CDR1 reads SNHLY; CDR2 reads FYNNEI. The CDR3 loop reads CASSELGQGVPGGEKLFF. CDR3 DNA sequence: TGTGCCAGCAGTGAATTGGGACAGGGGGTGCCGGGGGGTGAAAAACTGTTTTTT.

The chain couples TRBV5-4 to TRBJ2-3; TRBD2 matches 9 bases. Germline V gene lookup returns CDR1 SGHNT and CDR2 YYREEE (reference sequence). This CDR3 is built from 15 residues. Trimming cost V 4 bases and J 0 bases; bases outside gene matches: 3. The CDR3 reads CASSLLAGSTDTQYF. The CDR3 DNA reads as TGTGCCAGCAGCCTCCTAGCGGGAAGCACAGATACGCAGTATTTT.

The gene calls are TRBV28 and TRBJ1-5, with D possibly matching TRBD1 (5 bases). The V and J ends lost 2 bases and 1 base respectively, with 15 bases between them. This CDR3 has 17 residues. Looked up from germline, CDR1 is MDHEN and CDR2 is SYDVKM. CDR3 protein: CASSLLQGFQSNQPQHF. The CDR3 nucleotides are TGTGCCAGCAGTTTACTGCAGGGATTTCAAAGCAATCAGCCCCAGCATTTT.

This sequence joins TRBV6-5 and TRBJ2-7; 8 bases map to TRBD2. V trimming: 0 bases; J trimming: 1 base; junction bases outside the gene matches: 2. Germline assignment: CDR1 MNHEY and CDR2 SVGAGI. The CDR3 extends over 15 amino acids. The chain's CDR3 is CASSYSSGISYEQYF. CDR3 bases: TGTGCCAGCAGTTACTCTAGCGGGATATCCTACGAGCAGTACTTC.

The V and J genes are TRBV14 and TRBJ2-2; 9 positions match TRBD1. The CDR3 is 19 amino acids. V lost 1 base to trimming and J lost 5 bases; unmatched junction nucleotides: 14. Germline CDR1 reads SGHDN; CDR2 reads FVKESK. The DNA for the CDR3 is TGTGCCAGCAGCCAAGTTAGAAAGGCCGGGACAGGGATAACCGGGGAGCTGTTTTTT. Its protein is CASSQVRKAGTGITGELFF. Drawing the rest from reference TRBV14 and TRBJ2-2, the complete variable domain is EAGVTQFPSHSVIEKGQTVTLRCDPISGHDNLYWYRRVMGKEIKFLLHFVKESKQDESGMPNNRFLAERTGGTYSTLKVQPAELEDSGVYFCASSQVRKAGTGITGELFFGEGSRLTVL.

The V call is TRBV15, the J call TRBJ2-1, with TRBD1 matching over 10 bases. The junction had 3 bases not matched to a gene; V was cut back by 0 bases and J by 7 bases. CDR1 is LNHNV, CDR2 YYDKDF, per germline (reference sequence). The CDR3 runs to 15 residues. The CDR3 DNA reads TGTGCCACCAGCAGAGAGGGACAGGGGCAAAATGAGCAGTTCTTC. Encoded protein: CATSREGQGQNEQFF.

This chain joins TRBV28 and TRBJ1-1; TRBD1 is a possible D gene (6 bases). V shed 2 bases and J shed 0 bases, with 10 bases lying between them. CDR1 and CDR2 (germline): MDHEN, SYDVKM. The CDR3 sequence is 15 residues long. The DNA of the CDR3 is TGTGCCAGCAGTTTAAGTGACAGGATGAACACTGAAGCTTTCTTT. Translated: CASSLSDRMNTEAFF. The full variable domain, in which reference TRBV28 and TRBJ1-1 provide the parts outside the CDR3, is DVKVTQSSRYLVKRTGEKVFLECVQDMDHENMFWYRQDPGLGLRLIYFSYDVKMKEKGDIPEGYSVSREKKERFSLILESASTNQTSMYLCASSLSDRMNTEAFFGQGTRLTVV.

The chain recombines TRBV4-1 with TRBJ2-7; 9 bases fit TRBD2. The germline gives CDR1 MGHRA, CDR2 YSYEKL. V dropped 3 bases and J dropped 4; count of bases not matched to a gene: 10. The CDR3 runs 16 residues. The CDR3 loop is CASSQVALAGPYEQYF. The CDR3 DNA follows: TGCGCCAGCAGCCAGGTCGCACTAGCGGGTCCATACGAGCAGTACTTC.

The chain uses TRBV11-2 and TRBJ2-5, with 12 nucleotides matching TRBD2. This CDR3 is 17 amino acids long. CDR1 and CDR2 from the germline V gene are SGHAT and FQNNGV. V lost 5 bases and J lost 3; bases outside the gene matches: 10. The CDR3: CASSTRTSGKREETQYF. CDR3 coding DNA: TGTGCCAGCAGCACTCGGACTAGCGGGAAAAGGGAAGAGACCCAGTACTTC.

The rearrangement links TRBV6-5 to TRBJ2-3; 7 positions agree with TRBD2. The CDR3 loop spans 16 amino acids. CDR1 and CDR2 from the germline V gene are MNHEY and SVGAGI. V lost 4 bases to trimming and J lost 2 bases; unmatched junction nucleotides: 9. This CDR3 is CASSFLGGITTDTQYF. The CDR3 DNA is TGTGCCAGCAGTTTTCTGGGGGGGATAACCACAGATACGCAGTATTTT.

CDR3 nucleotides: TGTGCCAGCAGTTCGGGACAAACAATTCTCACTGAAGCTTTCTTT. As protein: CASSSGQTILTEAFF. The gene calls are TRBV27 and TRBJ1-1; D may be TRBD1 (6 bases). CDR3 length: 15 amino acids. V lost 4 bases and J lost 4, with 16 bases in between. Germline V gene lookup returns CDR1 MNHEY and CDR2 SMNVEV (reference sequence).

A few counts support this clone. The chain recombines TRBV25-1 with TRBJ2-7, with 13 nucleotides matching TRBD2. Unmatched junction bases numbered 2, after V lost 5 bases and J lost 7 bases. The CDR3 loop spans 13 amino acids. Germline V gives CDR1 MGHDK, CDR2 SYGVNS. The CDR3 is CASSLTSGREQYF. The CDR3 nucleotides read TGTGCCAGCAGTCTGACTAGCGGGAGGGAGCAGTACTTC.

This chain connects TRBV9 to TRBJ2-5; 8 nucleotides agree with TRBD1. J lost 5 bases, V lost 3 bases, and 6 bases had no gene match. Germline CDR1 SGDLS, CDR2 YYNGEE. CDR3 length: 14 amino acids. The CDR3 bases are TGTGCCAGCAGCGCTGGACAGGGTGCGGAGACCCAGTACTTC. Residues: CASSAGQGAETQYF.

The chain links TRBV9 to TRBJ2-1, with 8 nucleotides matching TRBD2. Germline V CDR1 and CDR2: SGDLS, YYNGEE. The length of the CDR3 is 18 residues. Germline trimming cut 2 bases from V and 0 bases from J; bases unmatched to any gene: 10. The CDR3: CASSVGLAGHSSYNEQFF. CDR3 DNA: TGTGCCAGCAGCGTCGGCCTAGCGGGCCATAGCTCCTACAATGAGCAGTTCTTC.

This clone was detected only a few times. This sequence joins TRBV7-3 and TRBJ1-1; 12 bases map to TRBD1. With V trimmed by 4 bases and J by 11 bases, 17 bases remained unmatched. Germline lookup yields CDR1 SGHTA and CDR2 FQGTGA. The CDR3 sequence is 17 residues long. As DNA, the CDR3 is TGTGCCAGCAGCTCAGCACCGGGACAGGGGGCCTATCTACGGGCTTTCTTT. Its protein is CASSSAPGQGAYLRAFF.

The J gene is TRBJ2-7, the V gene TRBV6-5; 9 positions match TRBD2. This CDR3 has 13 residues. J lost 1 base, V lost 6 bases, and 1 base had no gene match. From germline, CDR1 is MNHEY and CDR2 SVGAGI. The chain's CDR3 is CASRTSGSYEQYF. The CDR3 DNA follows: TGTGCCAGCAGGACTAGCGGTTCCTACGAGCAGTACTTC.

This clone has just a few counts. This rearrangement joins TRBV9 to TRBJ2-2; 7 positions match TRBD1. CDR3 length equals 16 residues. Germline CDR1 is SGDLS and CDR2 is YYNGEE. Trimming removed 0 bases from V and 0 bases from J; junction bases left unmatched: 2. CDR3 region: CASSVGQGANTGELFF. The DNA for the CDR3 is TGTGCCAGCAGCGTAGGGCAGGGGGCGAACACCGGGGAGCTGTTTTTT.